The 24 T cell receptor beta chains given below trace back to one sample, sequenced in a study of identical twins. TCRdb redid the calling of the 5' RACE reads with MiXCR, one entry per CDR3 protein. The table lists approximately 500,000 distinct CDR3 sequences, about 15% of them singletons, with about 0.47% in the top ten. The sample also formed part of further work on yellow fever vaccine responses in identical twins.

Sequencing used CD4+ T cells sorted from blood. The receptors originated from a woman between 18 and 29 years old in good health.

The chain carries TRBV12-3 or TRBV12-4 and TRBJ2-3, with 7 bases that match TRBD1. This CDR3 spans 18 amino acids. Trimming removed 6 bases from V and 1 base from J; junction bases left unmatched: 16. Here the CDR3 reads CASSPHKNRGLRTDTQYF. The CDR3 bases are TGTGCCAGCAGCCCCCATAAAAACAGGGGCCTTCGCACAGATACGCAGTATTTT.

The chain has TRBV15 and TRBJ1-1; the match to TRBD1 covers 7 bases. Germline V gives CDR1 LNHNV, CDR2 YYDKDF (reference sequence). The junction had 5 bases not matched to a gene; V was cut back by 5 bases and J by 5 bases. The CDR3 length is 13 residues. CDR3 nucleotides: TGTGCCACCAGCCTACAGGGGCGGACTGAAGCTTTCTTT. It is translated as CATSLQGRTEAFF.

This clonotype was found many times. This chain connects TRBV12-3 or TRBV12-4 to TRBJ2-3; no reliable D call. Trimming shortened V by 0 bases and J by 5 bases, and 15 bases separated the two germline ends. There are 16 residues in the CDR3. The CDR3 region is CASSLAGARILDTQYF. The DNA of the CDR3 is TGTGCCAGCAGTTTAGCGGGTGCCCGGATCCTAGATACGCAGTATTTT.

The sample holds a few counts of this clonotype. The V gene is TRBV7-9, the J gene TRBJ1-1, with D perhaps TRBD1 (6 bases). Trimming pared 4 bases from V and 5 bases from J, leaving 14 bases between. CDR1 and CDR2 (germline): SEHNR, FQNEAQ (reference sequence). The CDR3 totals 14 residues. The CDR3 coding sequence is TGTGCCAGCAGCTCCCCAGACAGGTTGACTGAAGCTTTCTTT. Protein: CASSSPDRLTEAFF. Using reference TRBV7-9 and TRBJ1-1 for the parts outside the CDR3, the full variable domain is DTGVSQNPRHKITKRGQNVTFRCDPISEHNRLYWYRQTLGQGPEFLTYFQNEAQLEKSRLLSDRFSAERPKGSFSTLEIQRTEQGDSAMYLCASSSPDRLTEAFFGQGTRLTVV.

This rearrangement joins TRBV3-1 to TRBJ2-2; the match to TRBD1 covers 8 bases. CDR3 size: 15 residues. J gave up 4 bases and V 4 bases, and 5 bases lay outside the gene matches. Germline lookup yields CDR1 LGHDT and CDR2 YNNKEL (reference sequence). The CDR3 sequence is CASSRGQGGTGELFF. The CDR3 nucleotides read TGTGCCAGCAGCCGAGGACAGGGTGGCACCGGGGAGCTGTTTTTT. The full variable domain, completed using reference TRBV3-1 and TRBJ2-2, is DTAVSQTPKYLVTQMGNDKSIKCEQNLGHDTMYWYKQDSKKFLKIMFSYNNKELIINETVPNRFSPKSPDKAHLNLHINSLELGDSAVYFCASSRGQGGTGELFFGEGSRLTVL.

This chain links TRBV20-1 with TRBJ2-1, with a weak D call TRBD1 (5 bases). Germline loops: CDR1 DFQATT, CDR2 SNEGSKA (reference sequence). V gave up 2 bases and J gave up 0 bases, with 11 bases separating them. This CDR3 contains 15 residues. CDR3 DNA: TGCAGTGCTAGACGAGATAGGGGCTCCTACAATGAGCAGTTCTTC. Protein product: CSARRDRGSYNEQFF.

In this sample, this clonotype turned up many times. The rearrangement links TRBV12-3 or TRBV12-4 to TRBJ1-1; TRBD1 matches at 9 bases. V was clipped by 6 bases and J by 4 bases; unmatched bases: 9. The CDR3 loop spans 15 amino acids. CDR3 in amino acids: CASSIGTGRTTEAFF. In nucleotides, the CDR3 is TGTGCCAGCAGCATCGGGACAGGGCGCACCACTGAAGCTTTCTTT.

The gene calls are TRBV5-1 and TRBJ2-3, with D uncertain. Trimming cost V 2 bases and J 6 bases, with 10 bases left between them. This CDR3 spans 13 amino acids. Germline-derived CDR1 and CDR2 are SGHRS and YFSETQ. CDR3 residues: CASSLQRADTQYF. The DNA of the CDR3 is TGCGCCAGCAGCTTACAGAGAGCGGATACGCAGTATTTT. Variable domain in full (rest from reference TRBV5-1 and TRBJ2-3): KAGVTQTPRYLIKTRGQQVTLSCSPISGHRSVSWYQQTPGQGLQFLFEYFSETQRNKGNFPGRFSGRQFSNSRSEMNVSTLELGDSALYLCASSLQRADTQYFGPGTRLTVL.

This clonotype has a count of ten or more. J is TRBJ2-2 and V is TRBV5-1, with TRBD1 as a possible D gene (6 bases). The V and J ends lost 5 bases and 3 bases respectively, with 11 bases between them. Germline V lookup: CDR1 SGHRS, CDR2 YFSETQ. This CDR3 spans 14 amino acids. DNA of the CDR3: TGCGCCAGCAGTGTTGGGGGCGACACCGGGGAGCTGTTTTTT. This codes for CASSVGGDTGELFF.

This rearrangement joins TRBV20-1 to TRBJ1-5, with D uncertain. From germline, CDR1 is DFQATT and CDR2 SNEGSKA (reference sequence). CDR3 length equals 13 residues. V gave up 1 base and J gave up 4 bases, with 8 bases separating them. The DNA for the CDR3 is TGCAGTGCTAGAGTGTTGGGGAATCAGCCCCAGCATTTT. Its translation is CSARVLGNQPQHF.

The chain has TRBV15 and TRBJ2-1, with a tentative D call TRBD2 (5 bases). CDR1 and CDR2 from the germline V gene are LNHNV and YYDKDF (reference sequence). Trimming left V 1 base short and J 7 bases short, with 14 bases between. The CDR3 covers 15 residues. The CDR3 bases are TGTGCCACCAGCAGAGGTCCCGAGCGGAGGAATGAGCAGTTCTTC. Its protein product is CATSRGPERRNEQFF.

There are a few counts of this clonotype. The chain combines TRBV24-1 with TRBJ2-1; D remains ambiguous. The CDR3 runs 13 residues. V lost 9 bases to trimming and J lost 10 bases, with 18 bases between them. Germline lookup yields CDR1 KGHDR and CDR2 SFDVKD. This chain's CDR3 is CATGRAPEWEQFF. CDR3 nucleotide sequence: TGTGCCACCGGCCGGGCCCCAGAGTGGGAGCAGTTCTTC.

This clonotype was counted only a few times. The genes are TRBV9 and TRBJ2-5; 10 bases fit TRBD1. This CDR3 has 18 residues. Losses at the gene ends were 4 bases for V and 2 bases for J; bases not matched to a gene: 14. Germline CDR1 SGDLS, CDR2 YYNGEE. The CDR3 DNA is TGTGCCAGCAGCACCCACCCCTCCGGGACAGGGGATCAAGAGACCCAGTACTTC. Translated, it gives CASSTHPSGTGDQETQYF.

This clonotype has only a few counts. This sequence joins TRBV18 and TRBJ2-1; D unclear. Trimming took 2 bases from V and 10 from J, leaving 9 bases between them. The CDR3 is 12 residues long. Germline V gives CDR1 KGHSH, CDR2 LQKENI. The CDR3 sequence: CASSPVRTEQFF. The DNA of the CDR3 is TGTGCCAGCTCACCAGTAAGGACGGAGCAGTTCTTC.

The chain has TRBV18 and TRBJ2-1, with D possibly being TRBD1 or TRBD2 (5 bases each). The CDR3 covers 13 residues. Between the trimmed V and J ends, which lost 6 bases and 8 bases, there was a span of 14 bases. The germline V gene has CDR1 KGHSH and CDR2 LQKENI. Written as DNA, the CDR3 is TGTGCCAGCTCGAGCATCGGGACGGATGAGCAGTTCTTC. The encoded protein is CASSSIGTDEQFF.

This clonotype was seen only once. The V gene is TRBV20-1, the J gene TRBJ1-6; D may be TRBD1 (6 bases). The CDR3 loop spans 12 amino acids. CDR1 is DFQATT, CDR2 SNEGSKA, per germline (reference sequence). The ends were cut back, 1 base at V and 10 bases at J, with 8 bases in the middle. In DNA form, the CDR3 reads TGCAGTGCTAGAGTCGGGGGCTCACCCCTCCACTTT. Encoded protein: CSARVGGSPLHF.

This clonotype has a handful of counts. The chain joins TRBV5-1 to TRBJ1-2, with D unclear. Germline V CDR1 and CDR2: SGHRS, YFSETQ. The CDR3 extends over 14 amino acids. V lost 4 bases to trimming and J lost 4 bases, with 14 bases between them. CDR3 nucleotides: TGCGCCAGCAGCCCAACCTGGGATTCCTATGGCTACACCTTC. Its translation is CASSPTWDSYGYTF.

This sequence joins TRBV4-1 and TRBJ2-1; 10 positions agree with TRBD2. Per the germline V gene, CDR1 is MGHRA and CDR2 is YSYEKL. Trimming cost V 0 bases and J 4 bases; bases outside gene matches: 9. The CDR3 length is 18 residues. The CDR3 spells CASSQDSASGRVYNEQFF. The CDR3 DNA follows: TGCGCCAGCAGCCAAGATTCGGCTAGCGGGAGAGTTTACAATGAGCAGTTCTTC.

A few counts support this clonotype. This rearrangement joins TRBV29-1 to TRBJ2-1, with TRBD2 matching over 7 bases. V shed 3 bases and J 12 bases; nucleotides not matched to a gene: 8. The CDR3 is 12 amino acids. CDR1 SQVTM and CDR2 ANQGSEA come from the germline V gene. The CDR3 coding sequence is TGCAGCGTTGAGTGGGGGGGAGGCGGGCAGTTCTTC. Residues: CSVEWGGGGQFF.

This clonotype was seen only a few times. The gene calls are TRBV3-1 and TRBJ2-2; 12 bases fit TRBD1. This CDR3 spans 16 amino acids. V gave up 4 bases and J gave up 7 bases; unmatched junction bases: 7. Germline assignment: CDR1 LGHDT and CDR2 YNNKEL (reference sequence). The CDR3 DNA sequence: TGTGCCAGCAGCCGCGGGACAGGGGGCAGGCTCGGGGAGCTGTTTTTT. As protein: CASSRGTGGRLGELFF.

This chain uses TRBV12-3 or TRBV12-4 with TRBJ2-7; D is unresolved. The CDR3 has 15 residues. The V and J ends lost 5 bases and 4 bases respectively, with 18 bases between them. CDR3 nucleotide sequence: TGTGCCAGCAGTCCCTCCGGATCCCCCGCGTACGAGCAGTACTTC. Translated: CASSPSGSPAYEQYF.

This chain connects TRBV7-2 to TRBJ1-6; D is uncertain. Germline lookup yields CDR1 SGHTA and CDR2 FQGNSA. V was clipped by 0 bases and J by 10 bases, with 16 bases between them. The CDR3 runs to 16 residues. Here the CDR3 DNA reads TGTGCCAGCAGCTTAGCTAGGTCGGCCTCCGGCTCACCCCTCCACTTT. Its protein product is CASSLARSASGSPLHF.

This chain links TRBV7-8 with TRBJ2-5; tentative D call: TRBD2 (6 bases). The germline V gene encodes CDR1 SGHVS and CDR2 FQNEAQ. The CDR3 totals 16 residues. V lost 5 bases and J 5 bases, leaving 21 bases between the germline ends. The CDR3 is CASSRVGLAFGETQYF. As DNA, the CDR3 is TGTGCCAGCAGCCGGGTTGGGCTAGCGTTCGGTGAGACCCAGTACTTC.

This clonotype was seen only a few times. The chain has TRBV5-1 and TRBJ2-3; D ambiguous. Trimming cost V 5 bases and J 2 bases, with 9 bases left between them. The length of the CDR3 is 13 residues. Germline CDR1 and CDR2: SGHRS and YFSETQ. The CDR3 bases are TGCGCCAGCAGGTTATCCCCCACAGATACGCAGTATTTT. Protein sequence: CASRLSPTDTQYF.